These T cell receptor beta chains were read from a single sample in a study of cytomegalovirus exposure and HLA in healthy donors. Profiling relied on immunoSEQ multiplex PCR, and the TCRdb table lists in-frame clones only, not all of them. The table includes approximately 60,000 clones, 80% to 95% detected once. Input material: PBMCs. Receptor source: a man in his late teens or twenties in good health and CMV-seronegative. Both conserved end residues are trimmed from each CDR3.

v_gene | CDR3aa
TRBV6-5 | ASSYPPGTGDTEAF
TRBV6-5 | ASSSTGTGYGYT
TRBV6-4 | ASSATGTSGTDTQY
TRBV27 | ASSFSSGYSYEQY
TRBV2 | ASSEIRDSSYEQY
TRBV28 | ASSLTGQRYGYT
TRBV10-1 | ASSDSDRGHQPQH
TRBV2 | ASAVQLINTEAF
TRBV28 | ASSFSGGGNTIY
TRBV5-4 | ASSLGSSGRYEQY
TRBV5-8 | ASSLTGATEAF
TRBV5-4 | ASSLRDSNTEAF
TRBV5-1 | ASSFLAGDRYEQY
TRBV2 | ASRLTGGADSYEQY
TRBV19 | ASEEYPDTQY
TRBV29-1 | SVPQIVDRGRRMANTEAF
TRBV5-4 | ASSLGQGSYNEQF
TRBV21-1 | ASSRAQLARQETQY
TRBV15 | ATSRDTIPRNEQF
TRBV7-2 | ASSHPGRPDTQY
TRBV29-1 | SVEDQSGLAGDYEQY
TRBV5-4 | ASTSRRTGEETQY
TRBV12-5 | ASGFSGTEAF